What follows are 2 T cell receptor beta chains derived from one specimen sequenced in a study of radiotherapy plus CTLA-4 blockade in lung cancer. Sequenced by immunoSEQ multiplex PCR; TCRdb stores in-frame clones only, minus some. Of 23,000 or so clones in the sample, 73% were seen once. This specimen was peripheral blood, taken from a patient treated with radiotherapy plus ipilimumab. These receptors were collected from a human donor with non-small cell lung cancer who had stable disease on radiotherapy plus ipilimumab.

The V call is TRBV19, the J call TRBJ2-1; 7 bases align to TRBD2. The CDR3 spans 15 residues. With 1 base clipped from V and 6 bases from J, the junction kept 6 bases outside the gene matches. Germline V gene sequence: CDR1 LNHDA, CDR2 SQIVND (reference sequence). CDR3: CASSIGPGGPNEQFF. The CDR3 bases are TGTGCCAGTAGTATAGGACCGGGAGGTCCCAATGAGCAGTTCTTC. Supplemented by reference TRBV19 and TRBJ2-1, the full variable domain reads DGGITQSPKYLFRKEGQNVTLSCEQNLNHDAMYWYRQDPGQGLRLIYYSQIVNDFQKGDIAEGYSVSREKKESFPLTVTSAQKNPTAFYLCASSIGPGGPNEQFFGPGTRLTVL.

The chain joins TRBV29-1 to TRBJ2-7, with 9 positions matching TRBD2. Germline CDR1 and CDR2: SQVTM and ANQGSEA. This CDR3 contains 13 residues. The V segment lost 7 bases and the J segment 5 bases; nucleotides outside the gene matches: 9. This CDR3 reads CSGAGGAGDEQYF. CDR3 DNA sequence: TGCAGCGGGGCGGGGGGGGCGGGAGACGAGCAGTACTTC.